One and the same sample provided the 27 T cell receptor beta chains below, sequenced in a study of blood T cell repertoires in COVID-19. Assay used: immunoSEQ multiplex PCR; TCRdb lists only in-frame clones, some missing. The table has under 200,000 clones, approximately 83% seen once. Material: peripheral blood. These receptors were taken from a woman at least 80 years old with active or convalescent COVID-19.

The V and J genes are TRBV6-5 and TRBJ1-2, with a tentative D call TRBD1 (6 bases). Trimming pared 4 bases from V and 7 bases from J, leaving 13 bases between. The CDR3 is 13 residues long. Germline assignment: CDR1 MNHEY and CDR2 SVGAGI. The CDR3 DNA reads TGTGCCAGCAGTTCAACAGGGCGGCCTGGCTACACCTTC. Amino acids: CASSSTGRPGYTF.

CDR3 sequence (DNA): TGCGCCAGCACCGTGTCACTAGCGGGGGCCGAGACCCAGTACTTC. Translated: CASTVSLAGAETQYF. The chain joins TRBV5-1 to TRBJ2-5, with 11 nucleotides matching TRBD2. There are 15 residues in the CDR3. Germline V lookup: CDR1 SGHRS, CDR2 YFSETQ. Trimming cost V 6 bases and J 5 bases; bases outside gene matches: 9.

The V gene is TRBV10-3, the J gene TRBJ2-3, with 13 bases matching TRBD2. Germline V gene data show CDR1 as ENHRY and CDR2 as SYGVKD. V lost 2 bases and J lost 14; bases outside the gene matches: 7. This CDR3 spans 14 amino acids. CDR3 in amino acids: CAISEGLAGDPGYF. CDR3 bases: TGTGCCATCAGTGAGGGACTAGCGGGGGACCCAGGGTATTTT.

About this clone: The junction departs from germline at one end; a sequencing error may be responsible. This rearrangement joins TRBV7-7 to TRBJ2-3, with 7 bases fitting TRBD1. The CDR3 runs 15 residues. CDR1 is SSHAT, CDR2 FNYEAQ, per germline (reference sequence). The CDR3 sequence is CASSETGASTDTQYF. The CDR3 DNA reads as TGTGCTAGCAGCGAAACAGGGGCTAGCACAGATACGCAGTATTTT.

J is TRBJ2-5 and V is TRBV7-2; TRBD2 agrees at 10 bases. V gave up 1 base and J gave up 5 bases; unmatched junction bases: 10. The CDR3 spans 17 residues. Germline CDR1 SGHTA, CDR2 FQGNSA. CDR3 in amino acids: CASSLDLAGVRFETQYF. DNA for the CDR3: TGTGCCAGCAGCTTAGACCTAGCGGGGGTACGATTTGAGACCCAGTACTTC.

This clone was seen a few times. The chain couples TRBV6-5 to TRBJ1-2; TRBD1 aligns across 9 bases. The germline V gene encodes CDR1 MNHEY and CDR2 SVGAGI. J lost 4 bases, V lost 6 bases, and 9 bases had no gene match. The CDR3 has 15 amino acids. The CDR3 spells CASRSPTTGGYGYTF. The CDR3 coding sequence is TGTGCCAGCAGGTCCCCAACGACAGGGGGCTATGGCTACACCTTC.

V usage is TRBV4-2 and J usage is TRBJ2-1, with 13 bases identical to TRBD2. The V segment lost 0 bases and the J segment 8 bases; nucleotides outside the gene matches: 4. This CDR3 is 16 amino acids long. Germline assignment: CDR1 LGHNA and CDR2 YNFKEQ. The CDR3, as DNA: TGTGCCAGCAGCCAAGAGGCGACTAGCGGGGGGTATGAGCAGTTCTTC. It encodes CASSQEATSGGYEQFF.

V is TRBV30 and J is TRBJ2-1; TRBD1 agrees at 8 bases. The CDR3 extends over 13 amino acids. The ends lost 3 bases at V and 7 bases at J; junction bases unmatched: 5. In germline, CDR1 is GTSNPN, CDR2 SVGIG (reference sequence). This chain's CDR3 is CAWSQGARNEQFF. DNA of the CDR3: TGTGCCTGGAGCCAGGGGGCTAGGAATGAGCAGTTCTTC. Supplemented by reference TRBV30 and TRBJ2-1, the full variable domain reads SQTIHQWPATLVQPVGSPLSLECTVEGTSNPNLYWYRQAAGRGLQLLFYSVGIGQISSEVPQNLSASRPQDRQFILSSKKLLLSDSGFYLCAWSQGARNEQFFGPGTRLTVL.

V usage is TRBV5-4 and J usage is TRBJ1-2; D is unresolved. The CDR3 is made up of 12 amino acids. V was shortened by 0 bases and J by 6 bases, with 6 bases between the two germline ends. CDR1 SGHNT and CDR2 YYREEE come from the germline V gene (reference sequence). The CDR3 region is CASSLARDGYTF. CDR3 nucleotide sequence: TGTGCCAGCAGCTTGGCCCGGGATGGCTACACCTTC. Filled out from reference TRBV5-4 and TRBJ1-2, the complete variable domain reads ETGVTQSPTHLIKTRGQQVTLRCSSQSGHNTVSWYQQALGQGPQFIFQYYREEENGRGNFPPRFSGLQFPNYSSELNVNALELDDSALYLCASSLARDGYTFGSGTRLTVV.

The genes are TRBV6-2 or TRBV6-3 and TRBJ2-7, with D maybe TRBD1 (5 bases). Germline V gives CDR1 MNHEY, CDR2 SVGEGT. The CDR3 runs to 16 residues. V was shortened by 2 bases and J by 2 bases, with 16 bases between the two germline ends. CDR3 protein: CASSYTAGLEAYEQYF. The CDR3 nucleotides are TGTGCCAGCAGTTACACGGCAGGGCTCGAGGCCTACGAGCAGTACTTC.

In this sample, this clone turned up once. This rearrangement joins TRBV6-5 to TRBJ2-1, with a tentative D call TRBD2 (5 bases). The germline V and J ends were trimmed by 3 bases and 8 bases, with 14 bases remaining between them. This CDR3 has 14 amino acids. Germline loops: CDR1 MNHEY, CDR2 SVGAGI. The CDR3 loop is CASSYGSGNHEQFF. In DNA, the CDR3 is TGTGCCAGCAGTTATGGGTCGGGGAACCATGAGCAGTTCTTC.

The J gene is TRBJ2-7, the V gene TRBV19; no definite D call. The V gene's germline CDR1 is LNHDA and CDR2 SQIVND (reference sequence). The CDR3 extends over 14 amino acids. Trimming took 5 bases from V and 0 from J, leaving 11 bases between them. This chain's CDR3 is CASSRGMTSYEQYF. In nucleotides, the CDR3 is TGTGCCAGTAGTCGCGGTATGACCTCCTACGAGCAGTACTTC.

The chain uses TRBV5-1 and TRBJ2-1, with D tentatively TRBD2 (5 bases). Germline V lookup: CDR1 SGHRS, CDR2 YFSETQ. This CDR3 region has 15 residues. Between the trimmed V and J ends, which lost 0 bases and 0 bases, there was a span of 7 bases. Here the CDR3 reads CASSLEGSSYNEQFF. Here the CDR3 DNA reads TGCGCCAGCAGCTTGGAAGGGAGCTCCTACAATGAGCAGTTCTTC.

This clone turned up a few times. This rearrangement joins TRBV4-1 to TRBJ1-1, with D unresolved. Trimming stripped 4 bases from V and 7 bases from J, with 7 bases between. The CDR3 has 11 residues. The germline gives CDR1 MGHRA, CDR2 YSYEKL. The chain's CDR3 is CASSRESEAFF. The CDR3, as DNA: TGCGCCAGCAGCCGCGAGAGTGAAGCTTTCTTT.

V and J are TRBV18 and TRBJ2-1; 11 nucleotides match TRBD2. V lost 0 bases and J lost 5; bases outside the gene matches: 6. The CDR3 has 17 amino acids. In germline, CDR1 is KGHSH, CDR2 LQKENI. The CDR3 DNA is TGTGCCAGCTCACCACCGGGGCTAGCGGGGGGAAACAATGAGCAGTTCTTC. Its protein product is CASSPPGLAGGNNEQFF. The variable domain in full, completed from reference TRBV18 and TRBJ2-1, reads NAGVMQNPRHLVRRRGQEARLRCSPMKGHSHVYWYRQLPEEGLKFMVYLQKENIIDESGMPKERFSAEFPKEGPSILRIQQVVRGDSAAYFCASSPPGLAGGNNEQFFGPGTRLTVL.

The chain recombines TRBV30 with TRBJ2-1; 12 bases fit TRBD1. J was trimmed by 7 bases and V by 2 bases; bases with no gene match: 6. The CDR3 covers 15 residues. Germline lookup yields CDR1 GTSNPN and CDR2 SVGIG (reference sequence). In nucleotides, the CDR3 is TGTGCCTGGAGTTCACCGGGACAGGGGGCAAATGAGCAGTTCTTC. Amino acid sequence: CAWSSPGQGANEQFF.

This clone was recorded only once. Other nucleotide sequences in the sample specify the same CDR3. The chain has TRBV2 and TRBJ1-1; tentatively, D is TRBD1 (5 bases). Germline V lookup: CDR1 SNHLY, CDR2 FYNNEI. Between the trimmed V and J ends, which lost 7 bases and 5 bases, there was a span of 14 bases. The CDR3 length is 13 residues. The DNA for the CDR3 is TGTGCCAGCAACAGGCAGGGAGGGACTGAAGCTTTCTTT. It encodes CASNRQGGTEAFF.

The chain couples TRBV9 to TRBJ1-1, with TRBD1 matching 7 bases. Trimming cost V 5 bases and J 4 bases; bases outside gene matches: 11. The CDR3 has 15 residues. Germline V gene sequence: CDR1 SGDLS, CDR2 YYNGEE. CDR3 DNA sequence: TGTGCCAGCAGGCCCCGGGACAGCGGATCCACTGAAGCTTTCTTT. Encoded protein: CASRPRDSGSTEAFF.

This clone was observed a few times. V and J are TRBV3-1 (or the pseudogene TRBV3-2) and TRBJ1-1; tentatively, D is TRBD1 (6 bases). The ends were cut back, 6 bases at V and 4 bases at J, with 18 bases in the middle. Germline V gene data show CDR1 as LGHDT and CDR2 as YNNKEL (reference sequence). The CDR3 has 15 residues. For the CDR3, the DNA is TGTGCCAGCAGAAAAGACAGGAACGAGGTCACTGAAGCTTTCTTT. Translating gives CASRKDRNEVTEAFF.

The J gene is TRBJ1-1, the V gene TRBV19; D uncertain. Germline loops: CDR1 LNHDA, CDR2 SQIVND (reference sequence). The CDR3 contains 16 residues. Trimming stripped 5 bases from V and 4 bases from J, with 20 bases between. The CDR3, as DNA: TGTGCCAGTAGTCCCACTTTGACCAAAGGGAGCACTGAAGCTTTCTTT. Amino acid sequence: CASSPTLTKGSTEAFF. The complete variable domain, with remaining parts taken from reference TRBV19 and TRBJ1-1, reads DGGITQSPKYLFRKEGQNVTLSCEQNLNHDAMYWYRQDPGQGLRLIYYSQIVNDFQKGDIAEGYSVSREKKESFPLTVTSAQKNPTAFYLCASSPTLTKGSTEAFFGQGTRLTVV.

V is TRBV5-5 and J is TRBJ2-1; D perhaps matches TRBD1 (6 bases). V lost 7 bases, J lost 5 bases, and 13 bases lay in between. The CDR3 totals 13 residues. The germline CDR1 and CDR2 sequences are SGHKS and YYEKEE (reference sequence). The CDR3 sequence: CASGQGQNNEQFF. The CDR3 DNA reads TGTGCCAGCGGGCAGGGGCAGAACAATGAGCAGTTCTTC.

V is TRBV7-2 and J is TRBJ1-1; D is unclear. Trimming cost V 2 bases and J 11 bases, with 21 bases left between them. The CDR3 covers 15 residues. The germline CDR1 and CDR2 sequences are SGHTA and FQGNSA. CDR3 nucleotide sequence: TGTGCCAGCAGCTTACAGGTGACGGGAGGTTCTGGGGCTTTCTTT. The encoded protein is CASSLQVTGGSGAFF.

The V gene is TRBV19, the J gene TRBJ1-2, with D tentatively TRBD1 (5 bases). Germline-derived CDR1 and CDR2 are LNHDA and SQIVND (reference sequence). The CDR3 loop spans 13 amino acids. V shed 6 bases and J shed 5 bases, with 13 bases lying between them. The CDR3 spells CASRSGPPYGYTF. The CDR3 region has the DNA TGTGCCAGTAGGTCAGGGCCCCCATATGGCTACACCTTC.

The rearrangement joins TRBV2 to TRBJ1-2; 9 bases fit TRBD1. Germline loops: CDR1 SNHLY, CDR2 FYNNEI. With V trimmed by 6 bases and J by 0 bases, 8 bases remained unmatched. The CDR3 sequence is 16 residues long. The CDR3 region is CASSPDRGVPNYGYTF. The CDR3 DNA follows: TGTGCCAGCAGCCCGGACAGGGGTGTCCCTAACTATGGCTACACCTTC.

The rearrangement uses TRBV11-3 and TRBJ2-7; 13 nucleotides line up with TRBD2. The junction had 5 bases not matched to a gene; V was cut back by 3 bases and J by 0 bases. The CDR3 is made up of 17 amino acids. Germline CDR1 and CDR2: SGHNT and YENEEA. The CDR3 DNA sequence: TGTGCCAGCAGCTTTGGACTAGCGGGGGTCCCCTCCTACGAGCAGTACTTC. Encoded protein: CASSFGLAGVPSYEQYF.

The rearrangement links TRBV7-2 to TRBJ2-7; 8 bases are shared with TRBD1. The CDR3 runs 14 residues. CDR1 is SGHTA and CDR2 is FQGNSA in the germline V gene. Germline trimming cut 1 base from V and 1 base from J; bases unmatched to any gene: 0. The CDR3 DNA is TGTGCCAGCAGCTTAGGGACAGGGTCCTACGAGCAGTACTTC. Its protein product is CASSLGTGSYEQYF.

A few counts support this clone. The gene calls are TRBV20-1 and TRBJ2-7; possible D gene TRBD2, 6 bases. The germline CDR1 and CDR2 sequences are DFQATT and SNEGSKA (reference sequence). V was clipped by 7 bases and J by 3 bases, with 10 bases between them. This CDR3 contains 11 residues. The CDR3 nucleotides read TGCAGTGTGGAGGGAGGCTACGAGCAGTACTTC. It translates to CSVEGGYEQYF.